This T cell receptor beta chain was obtained from a study of cytomegalovirus exposure and HLA in healthy donors. Overall study results and limits: The authors considered a cluster of highly shared sequence variants likely to be a sequencing artifact. A prior analysis recorded that most TCR beta V segments were productive about 90% or about 30% of the time. Researchers reported that three CMV-associated chains were confirmed in vitro as CMV antigen-specific.

With regard to this clone: What it binds is not known.

The CDR3 runs 14 residues. CDR1 is SGHRS, CDR2 YFSETQ, per germline. The V end was cut by 0 bases, the J end by 0 bases, with 7 bases between. The PCR had 60 Vbeta and 13 Jbeta primers. Produced via immunoSEQ multiplex PCR; TCRdb's table is partial and in-frame only. This sample has some 140,000 clones, with around 79% found just once. This TCR was recovered from a female donor in good health and CMV-seronegative. V and J are TRBV5-1 and TRBJ2-7, with a weak D call TRBD1 (6 bases). Sequenced material: PBMCs. The DNA for the CDR3 is TGCGCCAGCAGCTTGGGAGGGGGCTCCTACGAGCAGTACTTC. Amino acid sequence: CASSLGGGSYEQYF.